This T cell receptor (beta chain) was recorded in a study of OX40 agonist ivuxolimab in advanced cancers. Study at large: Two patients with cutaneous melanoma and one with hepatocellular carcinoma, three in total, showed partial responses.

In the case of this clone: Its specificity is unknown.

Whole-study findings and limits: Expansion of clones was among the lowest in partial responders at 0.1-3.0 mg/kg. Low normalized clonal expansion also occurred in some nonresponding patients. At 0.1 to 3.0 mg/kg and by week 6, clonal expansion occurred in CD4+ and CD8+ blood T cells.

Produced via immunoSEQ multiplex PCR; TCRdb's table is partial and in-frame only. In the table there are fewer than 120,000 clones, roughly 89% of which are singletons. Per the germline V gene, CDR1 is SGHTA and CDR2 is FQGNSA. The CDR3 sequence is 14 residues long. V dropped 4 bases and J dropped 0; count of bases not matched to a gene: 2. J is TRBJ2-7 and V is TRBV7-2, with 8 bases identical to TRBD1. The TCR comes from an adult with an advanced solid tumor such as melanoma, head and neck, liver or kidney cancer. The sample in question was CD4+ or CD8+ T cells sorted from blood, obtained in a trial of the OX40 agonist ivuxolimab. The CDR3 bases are TGTGCCAGCAGCTCTACAGGGGGCTCCTACGAGCAGTACTTC. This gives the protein CASSSTGGSYEQYF.